Sequencing of this T cell receptor beta chain was carried out in a study of blood T cells in healthy people across ages. A minimum of 6 million PBMCs was isolated per sample. This clonotype came up once. This sequence may be a read error, since a much larger clone differs from it by one base. The CDR3 has 13 residues. Germline loops: CDR1 SQVTM, CDR2 ANQGSEA. Combining a sample-barcoded 5' primer with a J-beta primer mix, a second PCR ran for about 6 to 12 cycles. No fewer than 2.5 million CDR3-containing paired-end reads came from each sample. TCRdb reprocessed the 5' RACE reads with MiXCR, giving one entry per CDR3 protein. The sample lists hundreds of thousands of distinct CDR3 sequences; approximately 35% were seen once.

The sequenced material came from blood. The rearrangement links TRBV29-1 to TRBJ2-1, with 8 bases that match TRBD1. This receptor was identified in a young man in good health. CDR3 region: CSVKEAAGGEQFF. In DNA form, the CDR3 reads TGCAGCGTTAAAGAAGCTGCAGGGGGCGAGCAGTTCTTC.